This T cell receptor beta chain was obtained from a study of identifying expanded T cells in peripheral blood (dated by TCRdb to about 2019). Regarding the complete study: Technical replicates were generated by sequencing separate aliquots of the same genomic DNA pool, and four replicates were compared pairwise.

TCRbeta CDR3 regions were profiled by bias-controlled multiplex PCR amplification of genomic DNA with the immunoSEQ Assay. On the study's bioinformatics: The absolute abundance of each unique TCRbeta CDR3 region was quantified after sequences were collapsed and filtered. Differential abundance was assessed using a binomial (Fisher-equivalent) model and a beta-binomial model in which time-dependent variance fitted from healthy donors was added. Clones with fewer than 5 combined templates were excluded, and clones with Benjamini-Hochberg FDR below 0.01 were called differentially abundant. In the beta-binomial model, variance was expressed as a function of the total template count across the two samples, in the form v = (b*log(k)+a)^2. The clones in this table, taken by TCRdb from immuneACCESS, are in-frame only. Not every clone is retained; where verified, under half of the shortfall comes from an unresolved V gene, and the cause of the rest is unknown. That table gives V, J and clone size, and the DNA gave D and trimming. The sample contains approximately 100,000 clones, around 89% of them found a single time. The ten largest clones capture less than 20% of the sample.

Per the germline V gene, SGDLS is the CDR1 and YYNGEE is the CDR2. The germline V and J ends show losses of 0 bases and 4 bases respectively, and no gene match explains 5 bases of the junction. The CDR3 spans 16 residues, from the cysteine through the phenylalanine. Here the CDR3 DNA is all that survives: 48 bases in frame from base 1. Beyond this particular receptor, the publication reports: The binomial model flagged roughly 1.2 differentially abundant clones between technical replicates but approximately 16 over roughly two weeks and roughly 20 over roughly 4 weeks. Variance in clone template counts between two-week samples significantly increased with total template count across all healthy donors. The authors expected that biological variance in healthy repertoires might rise further over much longer intervals, such as months to years. Across all healthy-donor time intervals, the beta-binomial model significantly lowered both the number of clones called differentially abundant and the false-positive rate.

Remarks on this clone: It has no known antigen specificity. No clone much larger than this one lies a single base away; base qualities are absent.

During the collection period, no immune events, such as infections, were documented for the healthy donors. To calibrate time-dependent variance in a beta-binomial model of T-cell clone differential abundance, blood repertoires from healthy donors were used as a training cohort. The training cohort included around ten healthy donors, of whom 3 were female and 7 were male. The donors were between about 29 and 65 years old, with an average age of around 42 years. Whole blood, obtained from a commercial supplier, was collected from each healthy donor at three time points spaced about 2 weeks apart. For immunosequencing, genomic DNA was extracted from unsorted whole blood.

The chain links TRBV9 with TRBJ2-7; 12 bases in between match TRBD2. The receptor's source is a person between 18 and 75 years old in good health. Source material: blood. CDR3 region: CASSVGGTSGGYEQYF. The DNA sequence is given as TGTGCCAGCAGCGTAGGAGGAACTAGCGGGGGGTACGAGCAGTACTTC.